This paragraph covers one TCR beta chain sequence. From germline, CDR1 is SNHLY and CDR2 FYNNEI. There are 15 residues in the CDR3. Trimming stripped 4 bases from V and 0 bases from J, with 10 bases between. PCR was performed a second time for about 7 to 12 cycles using a sample-barcoded 5' primer and a J-beta primer mix. TCRdb processed the 5' RACE reads anew with MiXCR; each CDR3 protein has one entry. The repertoire includes hundreds of thousands of distinct CDR3 sequences, about 54% of them detected once, and 30% to 45% sits in the top ten. The sample is drawn from a study of blood T cells in healthy people across ages. Caucasian individuals from Russia who were healthy and aged 6 to 90 acted as donors.

The chain employs TRBV2 and TRBJ1-5, with D unresolved. The receptor comes from a man aged 55 to 69 in good health. Specimen: blood. Written as DNA, the CDR3 is TGTGCCAGCAGTGGCAGGCCATATAGCAATCAGCCCCAGCATTTT. This gives the protein CASSGRPYSNQPQHF.